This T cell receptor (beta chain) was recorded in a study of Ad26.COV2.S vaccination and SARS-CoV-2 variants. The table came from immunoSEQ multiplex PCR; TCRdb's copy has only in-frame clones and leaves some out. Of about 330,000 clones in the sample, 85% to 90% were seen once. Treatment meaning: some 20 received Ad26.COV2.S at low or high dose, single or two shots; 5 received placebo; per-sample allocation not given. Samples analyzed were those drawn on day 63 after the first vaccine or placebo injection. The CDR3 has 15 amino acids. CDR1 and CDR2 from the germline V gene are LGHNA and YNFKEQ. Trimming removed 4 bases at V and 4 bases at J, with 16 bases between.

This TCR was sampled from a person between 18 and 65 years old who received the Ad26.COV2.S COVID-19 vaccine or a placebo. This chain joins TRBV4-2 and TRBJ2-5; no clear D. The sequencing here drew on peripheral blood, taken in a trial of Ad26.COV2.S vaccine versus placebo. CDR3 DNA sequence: TGTGCCAGCAGCCCGGTCCTGGGCCGTCGAGAGACCCAGTACTTC. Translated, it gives CASSPVLGRRETQYF.